These 26 T cell receptor beta chains came from one sample sequenced in a study of blood T cell repertoires in COVID-19. The protocol was immunoSEQ multiplex PCR, while the TCRdb copy is restricted to in-frame clones and leaves out a portion. The table includes about 70,000 clones, approximately 85% detected once. The sample taken for sequencing was peripheral blood. Receptors originate from a man older than 75 with acute or convalescent COVID-19.

This chain joins TRBV6-6 and TRBJ2-7; weak D call: TRBD1 (5 bases). Germline values: CDR1 MNHNY, CDR2 SVGAGI (reference sequence). With 2 bases removed from V and 2 bases from J, the gap between germline ends came to 16 bases. This CDR3 comprises 16 residues. Here the CDR3 DNA reads TGTGCCAGCAGTTACATGAAGGGGCCCCCCACCTACGAGCAGTACTTC. As protein: CASSYMKGPPTYEQYF.

This chain links TRBV5-5 with TRBJ2-1; TRBD2 agrees at 12 bases. Trimming cost V 2 bases and J 10 bases; bases outside gene matches: 7. CDR1 and CDR2 (germline): SGHKS, YYEKEE (reference sequence). The CDR3 is made up of 15 amino acids. In DNA form, the CDR3 reads TGTGCCAGCAGCTTCCCTAGCGGGGGGGCAGGCGAGCAGTTCTTC. It specifies CASSFPSGGAGEQFF.

This clone was observed a few times. This rearrangement joins TRBV12-5 to TRBJ2-5, with D hard to call. This CDR3 contains 11 residues. Germline-derived CDR1 and CDR2 are LGHNT and FRNRAP. The V gene lost 4 bases and the J gene lost 7 bases, with 7 bases spanning the gap. The CDR3 DNA reads as TGTGCTAGTGGTTCTTCGGTGACCCAGTACTTC. It translates to CASGSSVTQYF.

V is TRBV2 and J is TRBJ2-2, with D tentatively TRBD1 (6 bases). Germline CDR1 and CDR2: SNHLY and FYNNEI. The CDR3 spans 15 residues. V was pared by 10 bases and J by 7 bases, with 22 bases between. CDR3 DNA: TGTGCCAAAGGGGGTCTAGCCGGATCAGGCGGGGAGCTGTTTTTT. Residues: CAKGGLAGSGGELFF.

This chain connects TRBV28 to TRBJ1-1; tentatively, D is TRBD1 (5 bases). Looked up from germline, CDR1 is MDHEN and CDR2 is SYDVKM. The CDR3 is 16 amino acids. V shed 2 bases and J shed 1 base, with 14 bases lying between them. The CDR3 nucleotides are TGTGCCAGCAGTTTACGGCCGGGGAGGGGGAACACTGAAGCTTTCTTT. Its translation is CASSLRPGRGNTEAFF.

The chain recombines TRBV11-2 with TRBJ1-2; D is undetermined. The CDR3 extends over 15 amino acids. Germline assignment: CDR1 SGHAT and CDR2 FQNNGV. V was trimmed by 3 bases and J by 3 bases, leaving 14 bases between them. As DNA, the CDR3 is TGTGCCAGCAGCTTTCTGGTACAGAGGGACTATGGCTACACCTTC. Its protein product is CASSFLVQRDYGYTF.

This chain links TRBV19 with TRBJ2-1; D is unresolved. V dropped 8 bases and J dropped 4 bases, with 6 bases sitting between them. The germline V gene encodes CDR1 LNHDA and CDR2 SQIVND (reference sequence). CDR3 length: 11 amino acids. The CDR3 nucleotides are TGTGCCAGTCGGTTGTACAATGAGCAGTTCTTC. As protein: CASRLYNEQFF.

The J gene is TRBJ1-2, the V gene TRBV30; D is possibly TRBD1 (6 bases). The germline V and J ends were trimmed by 7 bases and 4 bases, with 10 bases remaining between them. Germline CDR1 and CDR2: GTSNPN and SVGIG (reference sequence). The CDR3 spans 11 residues. CDR3 region: CASDRVYGYTF. The CDR3 bases are TGTGCCTCGGACAGAGTCTATGGCTACACCTTC.

This clone has just a few counts. The chain links TRBV7-2 to TRBJ2-5; D is perhaps TRBD1 (6 bases). The V end was cut by 2 bases, the J end by 4 bases, with 14 bases between. There are 15 residues in the CDR3. Germline V CDR1 and CDR2: SGHTA, FQGNSA. The DNA of the CDR3 is TGTGCCAGCAGCTTACTGGGCCGGGACATAGAGACCCAGTACTTC. It specifies CASSLLGRDIETQYF.

Only a few counts were recorded for this clone. J is TRBJ2-1 and V is TRBV27, with 7 bases identical to TRBD2. The CDR3 has 14 amino acids. V shed 6 bases and J 3 bases; nucleotides not matched to a gene: 5. Germline CDR1 is MNHEY and CDR2 is SMNVEV (reference sequence). The CDR3 coding sequence is TGTGCCAGCAGGGGGGGAGGGAGCTACAATGAGCAGTTCTTC. It specifies CASRGGGSYNEQFF.

This clone appeared a single time. The J gene is TRBJ2-7, the V gene TRBV11-2; 12 nucleotides line up with TRBD1. J gave up 3 bases and V 4 bases, and 10 bases lay outside the gene matches. Per germline, CDR1 SGHAT and CDR2 FQNNGV. The CDR3 extends over 17 amino acids. CDR3 protein: CASSYRKGQGAFYEQYF. CDR3 coding DNA: TGTGCCAGCAGCTACCGGAAGGGACAGGGGGCTTTCTACGAGCAGTACTTC.

V usage is TRBV7-9 and J usage is TRBJ2-5; TRBD2 is a possible D gene (6 bases). This CDR3 has 18 amino acids. Germline CDR1 reads SEHNR; CDR2 reads FQNEAQ (reference sequence). The germline V and J ends were trimmed by 5 bases and 0 bases, with 22 bases remaining between them. The CDR3: CASSQSGRGLRYQETQYF. CDR3 DNA: TGTGCCAGCAGCCAATCAGGAAGGGGACTTCGGTACCAAGAGACCCAGTACTTC. Together with reference TRBV7-9 and TRBJ2-5, the CDR3 gives the full variable domain: DTGVSQNPRHKITKRGQNVTFRCDPISEHNRLYWYRQTLGQGPEFLTYFQNEAQLEKSRLLSDRFSAERPKGSFSTLEIQRTEQGDSAMYLCASSQSGRGLRYQETQYFGPGTRLLVL.

The rearrangement uses TRBV19 and TRBJ1-6; TRBD1 matches at 7 bases. There are 13 residues in the CDR3. CDR1 is LNHDA and CDR2 is SQIVND in the germline V gene (reference sequence). V was pared by 6 bases and J by 8 bases, with 4 bases of the junction left unmatched. The CDR3 region is CASRGQQDSPLHF. As DNA, the CDR3 is TGTGCCAGTAGGGGACAGCAGGATTCACCCCTCCACTTT.

This chain joins TRBV28 and TRBJ2-7; 7 bases fit TRBD1. The germline CDR1 and CDR2 sequences are MDHEN and SYDVKM. The junction had 11 bases not matched to a gene; V was cut back by 9 bases and J by 6 bases. The CDR3 is 13 residues long. CDR3 region: CASSWDRRGEQYF. The CDR3 bases are TGTGCCAGTTCCTGGGACAGACGAGGCGAGCAGTACTTC.

This clone was counted once. The gene calls are TRBV3-1 (or the pseudogene TRBV3-2) and TRBJ2-3, with D perhaps matching TRBD1 (6 bases). This CDR3 is 13 amino acids long. V gave up 0 bases and J gave up 5 bases, with 6 bases separating them. The germline gives CDR1 LGHDT, CDR2 YNNKEL (reference sequence). The CDR3 here is CASSQEGGDTQYF. The CDR3 DNA reads TGTGCCAGCAGCCAAGAAGGGGGAGATACGCAGTATTTT.

The rearrangement links TRBV29-1 to TRBJ2-1, with 8 bases fitting TRBD2. Germline V CDR1 and CDR2: SQVTM, ANQGSEA. With V trimmed by 4 bases and J by 9 bases, 14 bases remained unmatched. The CDR3 is 15 residues long. As DNA, the CDR3 is TGCAGCGTTGGCTTGTTACTAGCGGAGGGGGGTGAGCAGTTCTTC. It codes for CSVGLLLAEGGEQFF.

The rearrangement uses TRBV5-4 and TRBJ2-3; perhaps TRBD2 as D (5 bases). The germline V gene encodes CDR1 SGHNT and CDR2 YYREEE (reference sequence). The CDR3 covers 15 residues. Trimming left V 2 bases short and J 2 bases short, with 12 bases between. DNA of the CDR3: TGTGCCAGCAGCTTTACCGGGATAATCACAGATACGCAGTATTTT. Protein sequence: CASSFTGIITDTQYF.

The rearrangement links TRBV5-1 to TRBJ2-5; 7 nucleotides align to TRBD1. In germline, CDR1 is SGHRS, CDR2 YFSETQ. V lost 9 bases and J lost 5; bases outside the gene matches: 19. CDR3 size: 16 residues. In DNA, the CDR3 is TGCGCCACCCGTCGGACGGCAGGGGGATTAAGGGAGACCCAGTACTTC. Its protein is CATRRTAGGLRETQYF.

This clone was seen more than once but under ten times. The gene calls are TRBV28 and TRBJ1-2; TRBD1 matches at 9 bases. This CDR3 has 13 residues. V was clipped by 6 bases and J by 3 bases; unmatched bases: 2. Germline CDR1 is MDHEN and CDR2 is SYDVKM. The CDR3 loop is CASRRQGDYGYTF. The CDR3 DNA reads as TGTGCCAGCAGGAGACAGGGGGACTATGGCTACACCTTC.

The gene calls are TRBV7-3 and TRBJ2-3, with TRBD1 as a possible D gene (5 bases). Germline V lookup: CDR1 SGHTA, CDR2 FQGTGA. CDR3 size: 13 residues. Between the trimmed V and J ends, which lost 4 bases and 2 bases, there was a span of 7 bases. CDR3: CASSSGYTDTQYF. For the CDR3, the DNA is TGTGCCAGCAGCTCAGGGTACACAGATACGCAGTATTTT.

J is TRBJ2-3 and V is TRBV5-1; 7 nucleotides align to TRBD2. V dropped 7 bases and J dropped 1; count of bases not matched to a gene: 3. This CDR3 region has 13 residues. Germline V CDR1 and CDR2: SGHRS, YFSETQ. CDR3 sequence: CASQRDRTDTQYF. In nucleotides, the CDR3 is TGCGCCAGCCAGCGGGATCGCACAGATACGCAGTATTTT.

The chain uses TRBV10-3 and TRBJ2-7; 10 nucleotides line up with TRBD1. With 3 bases clipped from V and 3 bases from J, the junction kept 8 bases outside the gene matches. The CDR3 length is 16 residues. Germline CDR1 ENHRY, CDR2 SYGVKD. Here the CDR3 DNA reads TGTGCCATCAGTGATCAAGGGACAGGGGCGTACTACGAGCAGTACTTC. Translated, it gives CAISDQGTGAYYEQYF.

This chain uses TRBV7-6 with TRBJ2-3; TRBD1 is a possible D gene (5 bases). CDR3 length: 16 amino acids. V lost 2 bases and J lost 4, with 16 bases in between. From germline, CDR1 is SGHVS and CDR2 FNYEAQ. CDR3 region: CASSLTFLRGPDTQYF. DNA for the CDR3: TGTGCCAGCAGCTTAACATTCTTAAGGGGTCCAGATACGCAGTATTTT. The full variable domain, in which reference TRBV7-6 and TRBJ2-3 provide the parts outside the CDR3, is GAGVSQSPRYKVTKRGQDVALRCDPISGHVSLYWYRQALGQGPEFLTYFNYEAQQDKSGLPNDRFSAERPEGSISTLTIQRTEQRDSAMYRCASSLTFLRGPDTQYFGPGTRLTVL.

The J gene is TRBJ1-2, the V gene TRBV5-6; TRBD1 might be the D (6 bases). Germline V gene sequence: CDR1 SGHDT, CDR2 YYEEEE. V was cut by 5 bases and J by 4 bases, with 18 bases left in between. CDR3 size: 15 residues. The CDR3 coding sequence is TGTGCCAGCAGGGCACAGGGCCCTCGGGGCTATGGCTACACCTTC. This codes for CASRAQGPRGYGYTF.

The chain links TRBV4-3 to TRBJ2-7, with TRBD2 matching over 9 bases. Losses at the gene ends were 4 bases for V and 2 bases for J; bases not matched to a gene: 12. The V gene's germline CDR1 is LGHNA and CDR2 YSLEER. The CDR3 is made up of 17 amino acids. The CDR3 reads CASSLSGSATSTYEQYF. In nucleotides, the CDR3 is TGCGCCAGCAGCCTTAGCGGGAGCGCTACCTCGACCTACGAGCAGTACTTC.

A single count supports this clone. The V and J genes are TRBV7-9 and TRBJ1-2; D possibly corresponds to TRBD1 (5 bases). The CDR3 totals 14 residues. The ends were cut back, 7 bases at V and 0 bases at J, with 12 bases in the middle. Germline CDR1 is SEHNR and CDR2 is FQNEAQ (reference sequence). This chain's CDR3 is CASTRGGSNYGYTF. CDR3 coding DNA: TGTGCCAGCACCCGGGGGGGATCTAACTATGGCTACACCTTC.